Listed here are 20 T cell receptor beta chains from one sample, sequenced in a study of blood T cell repertoires in COVID-19. Produced via immunoSEQ multiplex PCR; TCRdb's table is partial and in-frame only. The sample includes over 100,000 clones, roughly 92% of them seen just once. Input material: peripheral blood. All receptors derive from a woman aged 45-60 years with COVID-19, enrolled during active disease.

This rearrangement joins TRBV9 to TRBJ1-2, with TRBD1 matching 7 bases. J was trimmed by 2 bases and V by 4 bases; bases with no gene match: 8. The CDR3 length is 15 residues. Germline V gene sequence: CDR1 SGDLS, CDR2 YYNGEE. CDR3 residues: CASSPQTGTNYGYTF. The CDR3 bases are TGTGCCAGCAGCCCTCAGACAGGGACCAACTATGGCTACACCTTC.

The J gene is TRBJ1-6, the V gene TRBV14, with TRBD1 identical over 10 bases. This CDR3 region has 15 residues. The germline V gene has CDR1 SGHDN and CDR2 FVKESK. V was pared by 1 base and J by 8 bases, with 2 bases of the junction left unmatched. The CDR3 coding sequence is TGTGCCAGCAGCCAAGCGGACAGGGGGTATTCACCCCTCCACTTT. Amino acid sequence: CASSQADRGYSPLHF.

V usage is TRBV12-3 or TRBV12-4 and J usage is TRBJ1-2, with TRBD1 as a possible D gene (6 bases). The CDR3 is made up of 13 amino acids. Trimming shortened V by 5 bases and J by 4 bases, and 11 bases separated the two germline ends. The CDR3 protein is CASSPRGGYGYTF. The CDR3 bases are TGTGCCAGCAGTCCGAGGGGGGGCTATGGCTACACCTTC.

The chain has TRBV10-3 and TRBJ1-3; the D gene is possibly TRBD1 (6 bases). This CDR3 comprises 12 residues. The germline V gene has CDR1 ENHRY and CDR2 SYGVKD. V lost 8 bases and J 5 bases, leaving 10 bases between the germline ends. CDR3: CAIGQRRNTIYF. The CDR3 bases are TGTGCCATCGGACAGAGACGAAACACCATATATTTT.

This clone was recorded once. The chain links TRBV5-4 to TRBJ2-7; perhaps TRBD1 as D (5 bases). CDR1 and CDR2 (germline): SGHNT, YYREEE (reference sequence). V shed 4 bases and J shed 1 base, with 15 bases lying between them. This CDR3 is built from 15 residues. The CDR3 sequence: CASSPPGATSYEQYF. In nucleotides, the CDR3 is TGTGCCAGCAGCCCTCCTGGGGCTACGTCCTACGAGCAGTACTTC.

Only one count was recorded for this clone. The chain is built from TRBV29-1 and TRBJ1-2; maybe TRBD1 (6 bases). The V gene lost 8 bases and the J gene lost 6 bases, with 13 bases spanning the gap. This CDR3 has 11 amino acids. CDR1 and CDR2 from the germline V gene are SQVTM and ANQGSEA. The CDR3 nucleotides are TGCAGCCTAGGGGGTTCGGATGGCTACACCTTC. Protein: CSLGGSDGYTF.

Notes on this clone: This sample also contains other DNA sequences that code for the same CDR3. The chain joins TRBV6-1 to TRBJ1-2, with a weak D call TRBD1 (5 bases). Germline values: CDR1 MNHNS, CDR2 SASEGT. V lost 3 bases to trimming and J lost 8 bases, with 19 bases between them. This CDR3 is 15 amino acids long. This CDR3 is CASSEQVGHGQGYTF. DNA of the CDR3: TGTGCCAGCAGTGAGCAAGTGGGGCACGGTCAAGGCTACACCTTC.

The chain is built from TRBV21-1 and TRBJ2-1; TRBD1, the table's D call, was not compared with the DNA. TRBV21-1 is assigned pseudogene status. The CDR3 totals 15 residues. CDR3 sequence (DNA): TGTGCCAGCAGCAAAGGGACAGGGTCCTACAATGAGCAGTTCTTC. It translates to CASSKGTGSYNEQFF.

The chain combines TRBV5-8 with TRBJ2-3; tentative D call: TRBD1 (6 bases). The CDR3 consists of 16 residues. Germline-derived CDR1 and CDR2 are SGHTS and YDEGEE. With 2 bases removed from V and 2 bases from J, the gap between germline ends came to 15 bases. CDR3 bases: TGTGCCAGCAGCTTCGACAGGCTTTACTCCACAGATACGCAGTATTTT. Encoded protein: CASSFDRLYSTDTQYF.

The chain couples TRBV19 to TRBJ1-2; no reliable D call. The CDR3 runs to 14 residues. Trimming took 3 bases from V and 1 from J, leaving 9 bases between them. The V gene's germline CDR1 is LNHDA and CDR2 SQIVND (reference sequence). CDR3 in amino acids: CASSISLLNYGYTF. The CDR3 nucleotides read TGTGCCAGTAGTATCTCCCTCCTTAACTATGGCTACACCTTC.

The chain employs TRBV14 and TRBJ1-6; 8 nucleotides line up with TRBD1. This CDR3 is 15 amino acids long. Looked up from germline, CDR1 is SGHDN and CDR2 is FVKESK. V shed 4 bases, J shed 10 bases, and the junction held 9 bases outside the gene matches. The CDR3 DNA sequence: TGTGCCAGCAGCCTCGGGACAGGCTTTGGGTCACCCCTCCACTTT. It yields the protein CASSLGTGFGSPLHF. Filled out from reference TRBV14 and TRBJ1-6, the complete variable domain reads EAGVTQFPSHSVIEKGQTVTLRCDPISGHDNLYWYRRVMGKEIKFLLHFVKESKQDESGMPNNRFLAERTGGTYSTLKVQPAELEDSGVYFCASSLGTGFGSPLHFGNGTRLTVT.

J is TRBJ1-1 and V is TRBV6-5; possibly TRBD1 for D (5 bases). CDR1 is MNHEY and CDR2 is SVGAGI in the germline V gene. The CDR3 has 14 amino acids. V dropped 4 bases and J dropped 1 base, with 10 bases sitting between them. The CDR3 DNA reads TGTGCCAGCAGTTCACAGGCTCAGAACACTGAAGCTTTCTTT. The encoded protein is CASSSQAQNTEAFF.

This clone appeared a few times. The CDR3 sequence: CASSFRQGAKSGNTIYF. The CDR3 DNA follows: TGTGCCAGCAGCTTTAGGCAGGGGGCGAAATCTGGAAACACCATATATTTT. The genes are TRBV7-2 and TRBJ1-3, with 8 bases lining up with TRBD1. Germline CDR1 SGHTA, CDR2 FQGNSA. The CDR3 is 17 amino acids. J was trimmed by 1 base and V by 3 bases; bases with no gene match: 8.

This clone was seen more than once but under ten times. The chain employs TRBV6-5 and TRBJ1-6; 9 nucleotides agree with TRBD1. Germline CDR1 is MNHEY and CDR2 is SVGAGI. The CDR3 has 13 residues. The V and J ends lost 6 bases and 7 bases, in that order; junction bases with no gene match: 1. CDR3 nucleotide sequence: TGTGCCAGCAGGGGGACAGGGAATTCACCCCTCCACTTT. Protein product: CASRGTGNSPLHF.

This clone was picked up one time. The chain couples TRBV29-1 to TRBJ2-5, with a possible D match to TRBD2 (6 bases). The CDR3 consists of 13 residues. Trimming removed 6 bases at V and 5 bases at J, with 16 bases between. CDR1 is SQVTM, CDR2 ANQGSEA, per germline. CDR3 in amino acids: CSVGSSVSETQYF. For the CDR3, the DNA is TGCAGCGTGGGCTCTAGCGTAAGTGAGACCCAGTACTTC. The full variable domain, rest sourced from reference TRBV29-1 and TRBJ2-5, is SAVISQKPSRDICQRGTSLTIQCQVDSQVTMMFWYRQQPGQSLTLIATANQGSEATYESGFVIDKFPISRPNLTFSTLTVSNMSPEDSSIYLCSVGSSVSETQYFGPGTRLLVL.

This clone was counted between two and nine times. The CDR3 bases are TGTGCCAGCAGCCAACTGGACAGGGACCCTGGAAACACCATATATTTT. Translated, it gives CASSQLDRDPGNTIYF. This chain links TRBV14 with TRBJ1-3, with 8 bases fitting TRBD1. Germline lookup yields CDR1 SGHDN and CDR2 FVKESK. This CDR3 is built from 16 residues. J was trimmed by 2 bases and V by 2 bases; bases with no gene match: 5.

In its sample, this clone was seen once. The CDR3 region is CSVDWDFRWGEQYV. In DNA form, the CDR3 reads TGCAGCGTTGATTGGGACTTCCGTTGGGGGGAGCAGTACGTC. This chain uses TRBV29-1 with TRBJ2-7, with D possibly TRBD2 on 6 matching bases. The germline V gene has CDR1 SQVTM and CDR2 ANQGSEA. CDR3 length: 14 residues. Trimming cost V 3 bases and J 7 bases, with 19 bases left between them.

The genes are TRBV7-2 and TRBJ1-2, with a weak D call TRBD1 (6 bases). The CDR3 covers 14 residues. The germline V gene encodes CDR1 SGHTA and CDR2 FQGNSA. V shed 2 bases and J shed 7 bases, with 14 bases lying between them. The DNA of the CDR3 is TGTGCCAGCAGCTTAACGGCAGGGGATGGTGGCTACACCTTC. Its translation is CASSLTAGDGGYTF. Full variable domain (outside the CDR3, taken from reference TRBV7-2 and TRBJ1-2): GAGVSQSPSNKVTEKGKDVELRCDPISGHTALYWYRQSLGQGLEFLIYFQGNSAPDKSGLPSDRFSAERTGGSVSTLTIQRTQQEDSAVYLCASSLTAGDGGYTFGSGTRLTVV.

This clone has only a few counts. The V call is TRBV28, the J call TRBJ1-5, with D possibly being TRBD1 (5 bases). V lost 5 bases, J lost 3 bases, and 8 bases lay in between. Germline values: CDR1 MDHEN, CDR2 SYDVKM. The CDR3 contains 13 residues. CDR3 sequence: CASSDSNNQPQHF. The CDR3 nucleotides are TGTGCCAGCAGTGACAGTAACAATCAGCCCCAGCATTTT.

This clone was recorded only once. The chain couples TRBV11-2 to TRBJ1-1; D is perhaps TRBD1 (6 bases). The V gene lost 6 bases and the J gene lost 11 bases, with 19 bases spanning the gap. CDR1 and CDR2 (germline): SGHAT, FQNNGV. This CDR3 has 13 residues. The CDR3 DNA reads TGTGCCAGCAGTCCAACCCCCGCGCAGGGGGCTTTCTTT. It is translated as CASSPTPAQGAFF.